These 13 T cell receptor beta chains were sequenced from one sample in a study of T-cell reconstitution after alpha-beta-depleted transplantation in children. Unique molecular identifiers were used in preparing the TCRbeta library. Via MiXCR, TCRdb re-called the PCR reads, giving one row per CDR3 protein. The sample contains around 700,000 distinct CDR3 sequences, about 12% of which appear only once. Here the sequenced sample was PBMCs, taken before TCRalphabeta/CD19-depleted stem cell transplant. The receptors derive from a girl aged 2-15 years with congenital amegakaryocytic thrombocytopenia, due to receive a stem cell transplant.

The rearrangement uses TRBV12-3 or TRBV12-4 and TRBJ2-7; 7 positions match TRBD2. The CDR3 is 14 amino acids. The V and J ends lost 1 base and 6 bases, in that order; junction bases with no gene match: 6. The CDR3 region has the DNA TGTGCCAGCAGTTTAGGGGGGAGGGCAAGCGAGCAGTACTTC. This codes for CASSLGGRASEQYF.

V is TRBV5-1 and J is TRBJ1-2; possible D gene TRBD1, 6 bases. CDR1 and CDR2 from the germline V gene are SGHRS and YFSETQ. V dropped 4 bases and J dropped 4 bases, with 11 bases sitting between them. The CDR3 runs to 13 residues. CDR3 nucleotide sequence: TGCGCCAGCAGCAAAGGCAGGGGCTATGGCTACACCTTC. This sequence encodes CASSKGRGYGYTF.

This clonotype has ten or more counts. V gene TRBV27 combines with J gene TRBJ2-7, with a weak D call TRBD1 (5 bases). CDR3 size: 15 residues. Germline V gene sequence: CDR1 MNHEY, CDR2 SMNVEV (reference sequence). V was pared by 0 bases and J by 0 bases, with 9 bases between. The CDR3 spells CASSLSTASSYEQYF. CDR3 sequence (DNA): TGTGCCAGCAGTTTATCGACAGCAAGCTCCTACGAGCAGTACTTC.

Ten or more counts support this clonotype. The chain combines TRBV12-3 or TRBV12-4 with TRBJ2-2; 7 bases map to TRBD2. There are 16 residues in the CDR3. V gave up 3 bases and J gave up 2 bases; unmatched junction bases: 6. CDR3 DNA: TGTGCCAGCAGTTTTGGGACTACCGGAAACACCGGGGAGCTGTTTTTT. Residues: CASSFGTTGNTGELFF.

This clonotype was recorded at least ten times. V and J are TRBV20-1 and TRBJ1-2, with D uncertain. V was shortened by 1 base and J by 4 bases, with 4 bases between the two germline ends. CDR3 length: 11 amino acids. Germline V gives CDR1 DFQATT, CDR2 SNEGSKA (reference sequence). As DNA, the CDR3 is TGCAGTGCTAGAGGGGGCTATGGCTACACCTTC. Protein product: CSARGGYGYTF.

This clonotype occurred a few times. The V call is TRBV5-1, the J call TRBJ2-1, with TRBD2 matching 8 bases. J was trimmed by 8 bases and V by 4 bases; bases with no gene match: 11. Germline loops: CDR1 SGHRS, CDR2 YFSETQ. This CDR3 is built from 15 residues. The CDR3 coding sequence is TGCGCCAGCAGCCAACCGGGACTAGAACAATATGAGCAGTTCTTC. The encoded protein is CASSQPGLEQYEQFF.

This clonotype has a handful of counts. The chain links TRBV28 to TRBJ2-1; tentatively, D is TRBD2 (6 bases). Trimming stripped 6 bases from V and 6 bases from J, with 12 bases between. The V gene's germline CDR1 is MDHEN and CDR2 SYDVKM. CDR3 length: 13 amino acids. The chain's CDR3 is CASSPTSINEQFF. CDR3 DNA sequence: TGTGCCAGCAGCCCGACTAGTATCAATGAGCAGTTCTTC. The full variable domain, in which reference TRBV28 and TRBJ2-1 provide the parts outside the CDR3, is DVKVTQSSRYLVKRTGEKVFLECVQDMDHENMFWYRQDPGLGLRLIYFSYDVKMKEKGDIPEGYSVSREKKERFSLILESASTNQTSMYLCASSPTSINEQFFGPGTRLTVL.

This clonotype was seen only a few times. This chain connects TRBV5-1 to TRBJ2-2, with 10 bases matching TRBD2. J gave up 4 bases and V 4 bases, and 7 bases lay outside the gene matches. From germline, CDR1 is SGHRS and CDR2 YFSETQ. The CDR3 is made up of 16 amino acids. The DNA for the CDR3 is TGCGCCAGCAGCCCGATAGCGGGAGGAGGCACCGGGGAGCTGTTTTTT. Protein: CASSPIAGGGTGELFF.

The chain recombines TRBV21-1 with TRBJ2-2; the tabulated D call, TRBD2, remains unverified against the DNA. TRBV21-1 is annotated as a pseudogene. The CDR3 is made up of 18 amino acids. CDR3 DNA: TGTGCCAGCAGCAGTTGGACTAGCGGGAGGTCGAACACCGGGGAGCTGTTTTTT. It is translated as CASSSWTSGRSNTGELFF.

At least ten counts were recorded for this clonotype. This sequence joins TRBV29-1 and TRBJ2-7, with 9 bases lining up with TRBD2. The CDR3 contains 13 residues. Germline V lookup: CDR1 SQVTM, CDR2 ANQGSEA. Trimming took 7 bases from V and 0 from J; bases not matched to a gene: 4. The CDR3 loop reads CSAVAGDSYEQYF. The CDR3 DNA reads TGCAGCGCAGTAGCGGGAGACTCCTACGAGCAGTACTTC.

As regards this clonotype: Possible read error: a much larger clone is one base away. The CDR3 nucleotides are TGCAGTGTTAGGGGACAGGGTTTC. Its translation: CSVRGQGF. The rearrangement uses TRBV20-1 and TRBJ1-2; 9 bases agree with TRBD1. This CDR3 is built from 8 residues. The V gene's germline CDR1 is DFQATT and CDR2 SNEGSKA (reference sequence).

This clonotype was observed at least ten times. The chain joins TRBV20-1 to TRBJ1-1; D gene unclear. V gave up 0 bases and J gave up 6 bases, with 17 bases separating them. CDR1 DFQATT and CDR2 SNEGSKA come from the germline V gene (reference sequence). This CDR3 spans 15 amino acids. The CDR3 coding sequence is TGCAGTGCTAGAGATGAGAGGCCTGGAGGTGCTGAAGCTTTCTTT. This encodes CSARDERPGGAEAFF.

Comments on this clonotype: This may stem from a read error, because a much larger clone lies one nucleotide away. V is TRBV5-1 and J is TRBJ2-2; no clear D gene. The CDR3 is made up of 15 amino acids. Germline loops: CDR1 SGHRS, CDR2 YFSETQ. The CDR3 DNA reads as TGCTCCAGCAGGTATGGGTTCGCGAACACCGGGGAGCTGTTTTTT. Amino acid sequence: CSSRYGFANTGELFF. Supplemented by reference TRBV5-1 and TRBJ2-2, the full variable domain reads KAGVTQTPRYLIKTRGQQVTLSCSPISGHRSVSWYQQTPGQGLQFLFEYFSETQRNKGNFPGRFSGRQFSNSRSEMNVSTLELGDSALYLCSSRYGFANTGELFFGEGSRLTVL.